The entry below describes one T cell receptor beta chain. What it binds is unknown. TCR sequencing used cDNA made by reverse transcription of extracted RNA. Method: immunoSEQ multiplex PCR; TCRdb's copy keeps in-frame clones and lacks some. The sample carries hundreds of thousands of clones, under 40% recorded once. These data originate in a study of CD8+ T cells in alopecia areata. Findings and caveats of the study: Clonality exceeded that of normal scalp in lesional scalp, most notably in alopecia totalis/universalis. During tofacitinib treatment, many expanded lesional clones remained in scalp and blood.

The treatment: oral pan-JAK inhibitor, 5-10 mg twice daily. The CDR3 has 15 residues. Between the trimmed V and J ends, which lost 4 bases and 0 bases, there was a span of 9 bases. The V gene's germline CDR1 is LNHNV and CDR2 YYDKDF (reference sequence). The sample consisted of CD4+ T cells sorted from blood, taken around week 34, from a patient treated with tofacitinib. The chain joins TRBV15 to TRBJ1-4; D is perhaps TRBD1 (6 bases). This clonotype was obtained from a human donor with alopecia areata. The CDR3 DNA reads TGTGCCACCAGCAAAGGACAGACAACTAATGAAAAACTGTTTTTT. This encodes CATSKGQTTNEKLFF.